Below are 14 T cell receptor beta chains sequenced from a single sample in a study of T cell responses to AZD1222 COVID-19 vaccine. Sequencing used immunoSEQ multiplex PCR; TCRdb keeps in-frame clones, though not all of them. Of some 90,000 clones listed, around 90% were seen once; the top ten hold over 1.2%. Sequencing was performed on peripheral blood, taken on day 0 of AZD1222 vaccination. These receptors all come from an adult in good health.

On this clone itself: The identical CDR3 is also encoded by other nucleotide sequences in the sample. This rearrangement joins TRBV3-1 (or the pseudogene TRBV3-2) to TRBJ2-5; D remains ambiguous. CDR1 LGHDT and CDR2 YNNKEL come from the germline V gene (reference sequence). CDR3 length equals 13 residues. V was clipped by 1 base and J by 1 base, with 4 bases between them. The CDR3 coding sequence is TGTGCCAGCAGCCAAGGGGGCCAAGAGACCCAGTACTTC. Residues: CASSQGGQETQYF.

The chain carries TRBV27 and TRBJ1-6; D unresolved. Trimming stripped 6 bases from V and 4 bases from J, with 7 bases between. Germline V gives CDR1 MNHEY, CDR2 SMNVEV (reference sequence). This CDR3 has 13 residues. The CDR3 nucleotides read TGTGCCAGCAGGGGCCAGTATAATTCACCCCTCCACTTT. This translates into CASRGQYNSPLHF.

This clone was recorded a few times. CDR3 in DNA: TGTGCCAGCAGCCGACAGGGCGATGAGCAGTTCTTC. It encodes CASSRQGDEQFF. The chain couples TRBV7-9 to TRBJ2-1; 7 positions match TRBD1. Losses at the gene ends were 5 bases for V and 8 bases for J; bases not matched to a gene: 3. The CDR3 has 12 residues. Germline V CDR1 and CDR2: SEHNR, FQNEAQ (reference sequence).

The chain combines TRBV19 with TRBJ2-7; a possible D gene is TRBD1 (6 bases). Germline-derived CDR1 and CDR2 are LNHDA and SQIVND (reference sequence). The CDR3 length is 13 residues. V dropped 4 bases and J dropped 1 base, with 8 bases sitting between them. The CDR3 bases are TGTGCCAGTAGTACCACAGGGTCCTACGAGCAGTACTTC. Amino acids: CASSTTGSYEQYF.

J is TRBJ2-3 and V is TRBV10-3; 8 bases are a match to TRBD1. CDR1 and CDR2 from the germline V gene are ENHRY and SYGVKD. V was pared by 6 bases and J by 1 base, with 9 bases of the junction left unmatched. The CDR3 runs to 16 residues. The CDR3 DNA reads TGTGCCATCAGCCTCTCAACAGGGGGGCGCACAGATACGCAGTATTTT. This sequence encodes CAISLSTGGRTDTQYF.

The gene calls are TRBV25-1 and TRBJ1-1; TRBD1 aligns across 7 bases. This CDR3 comprises 17 residues. Per the germline V gene, CDR1 is MGHDK and CDR2 is SYGVNS. V lost 4 bases to trimming and J lost 2 bases; unmatched junction nucleotides: 13. The CDR3 region has the DNA TGTGCCAGCAGTGGACCTAGACAGGGAGGAGGAAACACTGAAGCTTTCTTT. It specifies CASSGPRQGGGNTEAFF.

The V and J genes are TRBV6-6 and TRBJ2-1; 9 bases line up with TRBD1. Germline CDR1 and CDR2: MNHNY and SVGAGI (reference sequence). Losses at the gene ends were 5 bases for V and 2 bases for J; bases not matched to a gene: 10. The CDR3 length is 17 residues. The CDR3 DNA sequence: TGTGCCAGCAGTCCAAAAACAGGGGGCAAGCCCTACAATGAGCAGTTCTTC. Its protein product is CASSPKTGGKPYNEQFF.

The V call is TRBV10-3, the J call TRBJ2-5; no definite D call. V was cut by 0 bases and J by 7 bases, with 12 bases left in between. Looked up from germline, CDR1 is ENHRY and CDR2 is SYGVKD. The CDR3 runs to 14 residues. The CDR3 nucleotides are TGTGCCATCAGTGAGTCGAGTGGCAGACTGACCCAGTACTTC. This codes for CAISESSGRLTQYF.

The chain is built from TRBV3-1 (or the pseudogene TRBV3-2) and TRBJ1-1; no firm D call. Looked up from germline, CDR1 is LGHDT and CDR2 is YNNKEL (reference sequence). The CDR3 is made up of 14 amino acids. Trimming left V 5 bases short and J 0 bases short, with 10 bases between. The CDR3 bases are TGTGCCAGCAGCTACACAAATATGAACACTGAAGCTTTCTTT. Protein: CASSYTNMNTEAFF.

The rearrangement links TRBV6-5 to TRBJ1-4; no definite D call. There are 15 residues in the CDR3. From germline, CDR1 is MNHEY and CDR2 SVGAGI. The V end was cut by 0 bases, the J end by 7 bases, with 12 bases between. The CDR3 reads CASSYSGAAVEKLFF. The CDR3, as DNA: TGTGCCAGCAGTTACTCGGGCGCGGCCGTTGAAAAACTGTTTTTT.

This clone has just a few counts. The J gene is TRBJ1-6, the V gene TRBV3-1 (or the pseudogene TRBV3-2), with D possibly being TRBD1 (6 bases). Deletions cut 8 bases from V and 10 bases from J, with 12 bases between. Germline-derived CDR1 and CDR2 are LGHDT and YNNKEL (reference sequence). The CDR3 has 12 residues. CDR3 loop: CASSRGESPLHF. The CDR3 nucleotides read TGTGCCAGCTCCAGGGGAGAGTCACCCCTCCACTTT.

The chain is built from TRBV10-3 and TRBJ1-1; D not certain. Germline V gene sequence: CDR1 ENHRY, CDR2 SYGVKD. CDR3 length: 13 residues. Trimming pared 10 bases from V and 3 bases from J, leaving 15 bases between. The CDR3 is CATLGGGDTEAFF. CDR3 coding DNA: TGTGCCACCCTGGGAGGCGGGGACACTGAAGCTTTCTTT.

This sequence joins TRBV2 and TRBJ2-1; the D gene is possibly TRBD1 (6 bases). Per germline, CDR1 SNHLY and CDR2 FYNNEI. V was shortened by 1 base and J by 6 bases, with 7 bases between the two germline ends. This CDR3 has 13 residues. As DNA, the CDR3 is TGTGCCAGCAGTGAAGGCAGGGGCAATGAGCAGTTCTTC. The encoded protein is CASSEGRGNEQFF.

This clone was observed a single time. V gene TRBV7-2 combines with J gene TRBJ1-1; D is possibly TRBD1 (6 bases). Trimming cost V 2 bases and J 10 bases, with 11 bases left between them. CDR3 length equals 12 residues. Germline V gene lookup returns CDR1 SGHTA and CDR2 FQGNSA. The CDR3 loop is CASSLTGRAAFF. CDR3 nucleotides: TGTGCCAGCAGCTTAACAGGGAGAGCAGCTTTCTTT.